A selection of T cell receptor beta chains follows, all from one sample in a study of T cell responses to AZD1222 COVID-19 vaccine. The assay was immunoSEQ multiplex PCR, and TCRdb's table has in-frame clones only and misses some. The data contain 99,000 or so clones, 75% to 90% of them singletons. This specimen was peripheral blood, taken 28 days after the second AZD1222 dose. Source of these receptors: an adult who received the AZD1222 COVID-19 vaccine. Both conserved end residues are part of each CDR3. Each record gives: clone size, J gene, CDR3 length, D gene, V gene, CDR3 DNA, CDR3 protein. D genes are given only for firm matches. Size is omitted from some rows. Given values are once, few, many or a class for expanded clones.

NA TRBJ2-1 15 NA TRBV11-3 TGTGCCAGCAGCTTAGCCGGGACCGTTTACAATGAGCAGTTCTTC CASSLAGTVYNEQFF
NA TRBJ1-1 12 TRBD1 TRBV20-1 TGCAGTGCTAGTGAGGGGGCAGTTGAAGCTTTCTTT CSASEGAVEAFF
once TRBJ2-7 11 NA TRBV9 TGTGCCAGCAGCGTAGGCGCCGAGCAGTACTTC CASSVGAEQYF
NA TRBJ1-2 15 NA TRBV7-2 TGTGCCAGCAGCTTAGCTCAGGACTCTAACTATGGCTACACCTTC CASSLAQDSNYGYTF
NA TRBJ1-2 14 NA TRBV6-1 TGTGCCAGCAGTGATGGCCAGGGAATCTATGGCTACACCTTC CASSDGQGIYGYTF
NA TRBJ1-2 17 NA TRBV7-2 TGTGCCAGCAGCTTGGGGAGGGAGTTCGTCCGCTCACATGGCTACACCTTC CASSLGREFVRSHGYTF
once TRBJ2-5 17 NA TRBV5-6 TGTGCCAGCAGCCCCTGGGAGGCCTATGATACGGGAGAGACCCAGTACTTC CASSPWEAYDTGETQYF
NA TRBJ2-2 14 TRBD2 TRBV7-3 TGTGCCAGCAGCCTAGCGGGAGGTACCGGGGAGCTGTTTTTT CASSLAGGTGELFF
NA TRBJ1-6 13 NA TRBV19 TGTGCCAGTAGCGGACAGTATAATTCACCCCTCCACTTT CASSGQYNSPLHF
NA TRBJ1-1 15 TRBD1 TRBV7-9 TGTGCCAGCAGCTCCCTTGGACAGGGGGACGCTGAAGCTTTCTTT CASSSLGQGDAEAFF
NA TRBJ1-1 16 NA TRBV5-1 TGCGCCAGCAGCAAAGACGTTGGGGGAGTGAACACTGAAGCTTTCTTT CASSKDVGGVNTEAFF
NA TRBJ2-3 15 NA TRBV18 TGTGCCAGCTCAGCCAGCGCGCCTCCCACAGATACGCAGTATTTT CASSASAPPTDTQYF
once TRBJ1-3 15 TRBD1 TRBV18 TGTGCCAGCTCACCAGGGGCAGGGGGTCCGGACACCATATATTTT CASSPGAGGPDTIYF
NA TRBJ2-1 13 NA TRBV5-1 TGCGCCAGCAGCTTGCAGGTTGGGGTCGAGCAGTTCTTC CASSLQVGVEQFF
NA TRBJ2-5 16 NA TRBV4-3 TGCGCCAGCAGCCTAGCGGCCTCCTCCCAGTGGGAGACCCAGTACTTC CASSLAASSQWETQYF
NA TRBJ1-1 13 NA TRBV7-3 TGTGCCAGCAGCTACGGGCTAGGGGCTGAAGCTTTCTTT CASSYGLGAEAFF
NA TRBJ2-7 15 TRBD2 TRBV5-1 TGCGCCAGCAGCGAAGTCATCGGGAGGGCGTTAGAGCAGTACTTC CASSEVIGRALEQYF
NA TRBJ2-7 14 TRBD1 TRBV24-1 TGTGCCACCAGTGAACCGGACAGGGCCAACGAGCAGTACTTC CATSEPDRANEQYF
NA TRBJ2-6 15 NA TRBV24-1 TGTGCCACCAGTGAGGGGGCTACTGGGGCCAACGTCCTGACTTTC CATSEGATGANVLTF
NA TRBJ2-7 16 NA TRBV6-1 TGTGCCAGCAGTGACAACCGGCGATCCCTCTCCTACGAGCAGTACTTC CASSDNRRSLSYEQYF
NA TRBJ2-4 16 TRBD2 TRBV6-6 TGTGCCAGCAGCCAGGGACTAGCGGGAGGGCCAAACATTCAGTACTTC CASSQGLAGGPNIQYF
NA TRBJ1-2 15 TRBD1 TRBV14 TGTGCCAGCAGCCAAGATCTTGGACAGGGCTATGGCTACACCTTC CASSQDLGQGYGYTF
NA TRBJ1-2 12 TRBD1 TRBV28 TGTGCCAGCAGACAGGGGCCCTATGGCTACACCTTC CASRQGPYGYTF
NA TRBJ1-4 15 NA TRBV10-3 TGTGCCATCAGTGACCGGGCGCCGGCTAATGAAAAACTGTTTTTT CAISDRAPANEKLFF
NA TRBJ1-1 16 TRBD1 TRBV2 TGTGCCAGCATCCGGGACAGGGGGTGGGAATACGCTGAAGCTTTCTTT CASIRDRGWEYAEAFF
NA TRBJ2-1 19 TRBD2 TRBV3-1/TRBV3-2 TGTGCCAGCACCGACGGGCGGGAGGGCCTTCCGAGCTCCTACAATGAGCAGTTCTTC CASTDGREGLPSSYNEQFF
NA TRBJ1-2 13 NA TRBV10-2 TGCGCCAGCAGTTCCGGGACGCCAGCCGGCTACACCTTC CASSSGTPAGYTF
NA TRBJ2-7 13 NA TRBV3-1/TRBV3-2 TGTGCCAGCAGCCAAGAAGTTAGCTACGAGCAGTACTTC CASSQEVSYEQYF
NA TRBJ2-3 19 NA TRBV9 TGTGCCAGCAGCGGGCCTGGTTCTTTTGGGACTCGGAGCACAGATACGCAGTATTTT CASSGPGSFGTRSTDTQYF
few TRBJ2-7 16 TRBD2 TRBV23-1 TGCGCCAGCAGTCAATCGTCGGGACTATCATTCTCCGAGCAGTACTTC CASSQSSGLSFSEQYF
NA TRBJ2-6 16 NA TRBV5-1 TGCGCCAGCAGCTCCGACGGGTTCTCTGGGGCCAACGTCCTGACTTTC CASSSDGFSGANVLTF
NA TRBJ2-1 16 NA TRBV28 TGTGCCAGCAGCCCCTGGGCCTCTAGCTCCTACAATGAGCAGTTCTTC CASSPWASSSYNEQFF
NA TRBJ2-1 11 NA TRBV20-1 TGCAGTGCCCATTATATCAGTGAGCAGTTCTTC CSAHYISEQFF
NA TRBJ1-1 13 NA TRBV7-2 TGTGCCAGCAGCCTCGGTCGGAACACTGAAGCTTTCTTT CASSLGRNTEAFF
NA TRBJ1-2 15 TRBD1 TRBV6-5 TGTGCCAGCAGCCGGGACAGGGGGCCGGGTGACGGCTACACCTTC CASSRDRGPGDGYTF
NA TRBJ2-5 13 NA TRBV18 TGTGCCAGCTCACCATGGGTTCAAGAGACCCAGTACTTC CASSPWVQETQYF
once TRBJ2-1 12 NA TRBV3-1/TRBV3-2 TGTGCCAGCAGCCGCGGACACAATGAGCAGTTCTTC CASSRGHNEQFF
NA TRBJ2-1 16 TRBD2 TRBV4-2 TGTGCCAGCAGCCAAGAGGATCAGCCTAGCGGGAGGCCCGCGGTCTTC CASSQEDQPSGRPAVF
NA TRBJ1-4 14 TRBD1 TRBV19 TGTGCCAGTAGGTCCGGGACAGGAGGTGAAAAACTGTTTTTT CASRSGTGGEKLFF
NA TRBJ1-1 14 TRBD1 TRBV5-4 TGTGCCAGCAGCTTGGCAGGGGGGAACACTGAAGCTTTCTTT CASSLAGGNTEAFF
NA TRBJ2-7 13 NA TRBV5-1 TGCGCCAGCAGCTCGGGACTCACCTACGAGCAGTACTTC CASSSGLTYEQYF
NA TRBJ2-7 14 NA TRBV6-1 TGTGCCAGCAGTGAAGCGGGTGGATACTACGAGCAGTACTTC CASSEAGGYYEQYF
NA TRBJ2-1 14 TRBD2 TRBV28 TGTGCCAGCAACCGCGCTAGCGGCTACAATGAGCAGTTCTTC CASNRASGYNEQFF
NA TRBJ2-2 15 TRBD1 TRBV30 TGTGCCTGGACGGGACAGGGATTTCGGACCGGGGAGCTGTTTTTT CAWTGQGFRTGELFF
NA TRBJ2-3 14 NA TRBV11-2 TGTGCCAGCAGCTTACAGACAGGTCCAGATACGCAGTATTTT CASSLQTGPDTQYF
NA TRBJ1-4 15 NA TRBV27 TGTGCCAGCAGTCTCAGCCGTAGGACTAATGAAAAACTGTTTTTT CASSLSRRTNEKLFF
NA TRBJ2-5 16 TRBD2 TRBV4-1 TGCGCCAGCAGCCCCCGGACTAGCGCCTCTCAAGAGACCCAGTACTTC CASSPRTSASQETQYF
NA TRBJ2-1 11 NA TRBV2 TGTGCCAGCAGTCTTCTCAATGAGCAGTTCTTC CASSLLNEQFF
NA TRBJ2-7 16 NA TRBV6-1 TGTGCCAGCAGTGAAGCGATAGCGGACGTCTCCTACGAGCAGTACTTC CASSEAIADVSYEQYF